A selection of T cell receptor beta chains follows, all from one sample in a study of T cells in Graves' hyperthyroidism and ophthalmopathy. TCRdb independently ran MiXCR on the multiplex PCR reads; one entry per CDR3 protein. The repertoire holds 300,000 to 450,000 distinct CDR3 sequences, with approximately 17% as singletons. Source material: blood. The receptors derive from a man between 18 and 35 years old with Graves' ophthalmopathy. CDR3s include the opening cysteine and the closing phenylalanine or tryptophan. A D gene is named only where the DNA matches it firmly. Rows give clone size only sometimes, using once, few, many, or a class for an expanded clone.

cdr3_aa cdr3_nt v_call d_call j_call clone_size
CASSQEGGNTYNEQFF TGCGCCAGCAGCCAAGAGGGAGGGAATACCTACAATGAGCAGTTCTTC TRBV4-1 TRBD2 TRBJ2-1 few
CASSVGWSSGNTIYF TGTGCCAGCAGCGTAGGGTGGTCATCTGGAAACACCATATATTTT TRBV9 - TRBJ1-3 -
CASSENPGLSTDTQYF TGTGCCAGCAGTGAAAACCCCGGACTAAGCACAGATACGCAGTATTTT TRBV6-1 - TRBJ2-3 few
CASRLLASGELFF TGTGCCAGCAGGCTACTAGCGTCCGGGGAGCTGTTTTTT TRBV6-2/TRBV6-3 TRBD2 TRBJ2-2 -
CASSELSRAATEAFF TGTGCCAGCAGTGAACTAAGCAGGGCGGCGACTGAAGCTTTCTTT TRBV6-1 - TRBJ1-1 many
CASSLGGEDTQYF TGTGCCAGCAGTTTAGGAGGGGAAGATACGCAGTATTTT TRBV28 - TRBJ2-3 many
CASSFPSSPHTQYF TGTGCCAGCAGCTTCCCCTCCTCCCCCCATACGCAGTATTTT TRBV5-8 - TRBJ2-3 few
CASKGRNQPQHF TGTGCCAGCAAGGGGAGGAATCAGCCCCAGCATTTT TRBV6-1 - TRBJ1-5 many
CASSLTSGTGNTGELFF TGTGCCAGCAGTCTTACCTCCGGGACGGGGAACACCGGGGAGCTGTTTTTT TRBV2 - TRBJ2-2 many
CASSQAASGPYEQYF TGTGCCAGCAGCCAAGCGGCTAGCGGCCCCTACGAGCAGTACTTC TRBV3-1 TRBD2 TRBJ2-7 many
CSALSGQPYEQYF TGCAGTGCTTTAAGTGGGCAACCCTACGAGCAGTACTTC TRBV20-1 - TRBJ2-7 many
CASARQASNQPQHF TGTGCCAGCGCCCGGCAGGCCAGCAATCAGCCCCAGCATTTT TRBV28 - TRBJ1-5 many